This T cell receptor beta chain was identified during a study of regulatory T cells in long-lasting Graves disease. Study-level points and caveats: Shared public clonotypes totalled approximately 3,000 in persistent patients, compared with around 930 in new patients.

Time point of the sample: newly diagnosed GD, antithyroid drugs for less than 3 months. Preparation of the TCR library used RNA extracted from PBMCs. Relying on iRepertoire HTBI primers and Arm-PCR of CDR3 regions, the team built TCR beta libraries. TCRdb re-called the multiplex PCR reads with MiXCR, one entry per CDR3 protein. This table has hundreds of thousands of distinct CDR3 sequences, about 15% appearing once. The CDR3 length is 13 residues. CDR1 and CDR2 from the germline V gene are SGHDN and FVKESK. Trimming stripped 6 bases from V and 5 bases from J, with 13 bases between. Worth noting for this clonotype: Its antigen is still unknown.

This same sample was also part of a study on T cells in Graves' hyperthyroidism and ophthalmopathy. That paper adds: Stable Graves' hyperthyroidism denoted no ophthalmopathy progression over 18 months. In blood, most of the thyroid clonotypes expanded above 0.001 were also present. The model predicted ophthalmopathy a median around 6 months before onset.

This receptor was taken from a woman aged 25 to 45 with Graves disease. Material: peripheral blood mononuclear cells (PBMCs), obtained at new diagnosis, from a patient treated with antithyroid drugs. The V and J genes are TRBV14 and TRBJ1-1; D perhaps matches TRBD1 (6 bases). The CDR3 spells CASSRGGWTEAFF. CDR3 nucleotide sequence: TGTGCCAGCAGTAGAGGGGGGTGGACTGAAGCTTTCTTT.